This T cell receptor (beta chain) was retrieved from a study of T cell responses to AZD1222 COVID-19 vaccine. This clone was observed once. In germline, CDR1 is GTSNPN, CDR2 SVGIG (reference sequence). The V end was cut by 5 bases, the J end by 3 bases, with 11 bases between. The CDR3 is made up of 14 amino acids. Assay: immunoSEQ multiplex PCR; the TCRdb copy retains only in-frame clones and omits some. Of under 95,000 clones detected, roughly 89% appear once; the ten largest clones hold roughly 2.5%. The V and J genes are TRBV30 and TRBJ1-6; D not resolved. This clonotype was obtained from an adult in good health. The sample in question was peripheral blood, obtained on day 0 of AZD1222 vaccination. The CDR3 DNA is TGTGCCTGGGGTAGTAGGAGCTATAATTCACCCCTCCACTTT. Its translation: CAWGSRSYNSPLHF.